This T cell receptor beta chain stems from a study of radiation and T cells in renal cell carcinoma. At the level of the study: Nephrectomy followed 15 Gy stereotactic body radiation by 4 weeks.

Time point given: baseline pretreatment blood. Treatment denoted: 15 Gy SBRT to primary tumor, nephrectomy 4 weeks later. Serial blood draws occurred at baseline and 2 and 4 weeks post-SBRT. Regarding this clone: Its antigen is as yet unknown.

Study observations and caveats: No pretreatment tumor biopsies were available for baseline clonotypes.

Using immunoSEQ multiplex PCR, the repertoire was profiled, and TCRdb retains in-frame clones only, with some absent. Found here are more than 95,000 clones, 82% of them singletons; the top ten hold under 4%. The CDR3 sequence is 14 residues long. Germline V gene lookup returns CDR1 SQVTM and CDR2 ANQGSEA. Sequencing used blood, obtained from a patient whose treatment included radiotherapy and nephrectomy. The rearrangement joins TRBV29-1 to TRBJ2-5; D ambiguous. The J call could be wrong; TRBJ2-7 is a better fit for the DNA end. This sequence originates from a woman aged 60-75 years with renal cell carcinoma. CDR3 residues: CSVAPLMSGDEQYF. CDR3 bases: TGCAGCGTTGCACCTTTAATGTCTGGCGACGAGCAGTACTTC.